The clone carrying this T cell receptor beta chain showed up just a few times. Profiled with immunoSEQ multiplex PCR; TCRdb holds only in-frame clones, not every one. The table shows about 13,000 clones, with 60% to 85% occurring only once. V lost 3 bases to trimming and J lost 7 bases; unmatched junction nucleotides: 7. The CDR3 consists of 16 residues. From germline, CDR1 is SNHLY and CDR2 FYNNEI. The data originate from a study of control samples from healthy donors and cancer patients. This rearrangement joins TRBV2 to TRBJ2-1, with TRBD2 identical over 12 bases. This TCR derives from a male donor with melanoma. The sample comprised formalin-fixed, paraffin-embedded tissue. The CDR3 DNA reads as TGTGCCAGCAGTGATTCTAGCGGGGGGGCTCGTAATGAGCAGTTCTTC. Translated, it gives CASSDSSGGARNEQFF.